One sample yielded the 6 T cell receptor beta chains listed below, sequenced in a study of radiotherapy plus CTLA-4 blockade in lung cancer. Only in-frame clones appear in the TCRdb table, and some are missing; sequencing was by immunoSEQ multiplex PCR. The repertoire consists of roughly 80,000 clones, with 60% to 85% occurring once and the leading ten covering 3% to 5%. The sequences come from peripheral blood, collected from a patient treated with radiotherapy plus ipilimumab. These receptors were taken from a human donor with non-small cell lung cancer who had a partial response to radiotherapy plus ipilimumab. Some clones in this sample may be carry-over from other donors' samples.

The J gene is TRBJ2-5, the V gene TRBV18; TRBD1 agrees at 7 bases. V was clipped by 5 bases and J by 4 bases; unmatched bases: 1. Looked up from germline, CDR1 is KGHSH and CDR2 is LQKENI. The CDR3 sequence is 12 residues long. CDR3 sequence (DNA): TGTGCCAGCTCAAGACAGGGAGAGACCCAGTACTTC. As protein: CASSRQGETQYF.

The genes are TRBV5-1 and TRBJ2-1; the D gene is possibly TRBD1 (6 bases). V lost 0 bases and J lost 15, with 13 bases in between. CDR3 size: 12 residues. CDR1 SGHRS and CDR2 YFSETQ come from the germline V gene. The CDR3 nucleotides read TGCGCCAGCAGCTTGGCTGAGGGGGATCCGTTCTTC. Translating gives CASSLAEGDPFF.

This chain links TRBV10-1 with TRBJ1-1; 12 nucleotides line up with TRBD1. Germline V gene sequence: CDR1 WNHNN, CDR2 SYGVQD (reference sequence). The trim removed 4 bases at V and 1 base at J, leaving 16 bases unmatched. The CDR3 sequence is 20 residues long. The CDR3 loop reads CASSAGLLGTGGAWNTEAFF. The CDR3 region has the DNA TGCGCCAGCAGTGCGGGCCTCCTCGGGACAGGGGGCGCCTGGAACACTGAAGCTTTCTTT.

The J gene is TRBJ1-6, the V gene TRBV5-1, with D perhaps matching TRBD1 (5 bases). The CDR3 covers 16 residues. Trimming removed 1 base from V and 7 bases from J, with 15 bases in between. Germline V gene sequence: CDR1 SGHRS, CDR2 YFSETQ. The CDR3 sequence: CASSLIPGKENSPLHF. In DNA form, the CDR3 reads TGCGCCAGCAGCTTGATACCAGGGAAGGAGAATTCACCCCTCCACTTT.

The rearrangement uses TRBV5-4 and TRBJ2-7, with D possibly TRBD2 on 5 matching bases. The V gene lost 3 bases and the J gene lost 5 bases, with 21 bases spanning the gap. The germline gives CDR1 SGHNT, CDR2 YYREEE (reference sequence). The CDR3 covers 16 residues. Here the CDR3 reads CASSSPGSRSGNEQYF. The CDR3 nucleotides are TGTGCCAGCAGCTCCCCTGGATCCAGGAGCGGAAACGAGCAGTACTTC.

V gene TRBV6-1 combines with J gene TRBJ2-7, with D tentatively TRBD2 (6 bases). The CDR3 totals 14 residues. The germline V gene encodes CDR1 MNHNS and CDR2 SASEGT. Trimming pared 9 bases from V and 5 bases from J, leaving 20 bases between. The CDR3 spells CASRTRSTGDEQYF. The CDR3 DNA reads as TGTGCCAGTCGCACGAGGTCCACGGGGGACGAGCAGTACTTC.